One and the same sample provided the 27 T cell receptor beta chains below, sequenced in a study of radiotherapy plus CTLA-4 blockade in lung cancer. Only in-frame clones appear in the TCRdb table, and some are missing; sequencing was by immunoSEQ multiplex PCR. The sample includes around 82,000 clones, 70% to 90% seen only once; the top ten take around 15%. Sequencing was performed on peripheral blood, taken from a patient treated with radiotherapy plus ipilimumab. Receptors originate from a human donor with non-small cell lung cancer that progressed on radiotherapy plus ipilimumab.

V is TRBV18 and J is TRBJ1-5, with TRBD1 matching over 8 bases. Germline trimming cut 4 bases from V and 0 bases from J; bases unmatched to any gene: 5. The CDR3 has 16 amino acids. The germline V gene encodes CDR1 KGHSH and CDR2 LQKENI. In DNA, the CDR3 is TGTGCCAGCTCACGACTGACAGGGGATAGCAATCAGCCCCAGCATTTT. This sequence encodes CASSRLTGDSNQPQHF.

V gene TRBV5-6 combines with J gene TRBJ2-2, with D possibly TRBD2 on 5 matching bases. V lost 2 bases, J lost 5 bases, and 19 bases lay in between. Per the germline V gene, CDR1 is SGHDT and CDR2 is YYEEEE. This CDR3 is 17 amino acids long. The CDR3 reads CASSFRLGGGGTGELFF. The CDR3 DNA is TGTGCCAGCAGCTTCCGGCTAGGAGGCGGCGGGACCGGGGAGCTGTTTTTT.

This clone was found a few times. V is TRBV7-9 and J is TRBJ2-5, with TRBD1 matching 8 bases. Germline V gene data show CDR1 as SEHNR and CDR2 as FQNEAQ (reference sequence). This CDR3 spans 16 amino acids. With V trimmed by 2 bases and J by 5 bases, 10 bases remained unmatched. In nucleotides, the CDR3 is TGTGCCAGCAGCTTAACAGGGGGTTCCTTGGGGGAGACCCAGTACTTC. Translation: CASSLTGGSLGETQYF.

The V and J genes are TRBV5-1 and TRBJ2-1, with 9 bases lining up with TRBD1. CDR3 length: 15 amino acids. The germline CDR1 and CDR2 sequences are SGHRS and YFSETQ. The ends lost 0 bases at V and 4 bases at J; junction bases unmatched: 2. The DNA for the CDR3 is TGCGCCAGCAGCTTGGGACAGGGGGGATACAATGAGCAGTTCTTC. It translates to CASSLGQGGYNEQFF.

The rearrangement links TRBV9 to TRBJ1-1; no clear D. Between the trimmed V and J ends, which lost 0 bases and 0 bases, there was a span of 3 bases. CDR3 size: 13 residues. CDR1 is SGDLS and CDR2 is YYNGEE in the germline V gene. CDR3 nucleotides: TGTGCCAGCAGCGTAGCACTGAACACTGAAGCTTTCTTT. Its protein product is CASSVALNTEAFF.

The V call is TRBV28, the J call TRBJ1-3; 8 positions agree with TRBD1. CDR1 MDHEN and CDR2 SYDVKM come from the germline V gene. V trimming: 2 bases; J trimming: 1 base; junction bases outside the gene matches: 1. This CDR3 has 15 amino acids. The CDR3 nucleotides read TGTGCCAGCAGTTTAAGACAGGGGTCTGGAAACACCATATATTTT. It is translated as CASSLRQGSGNTIYF. Full variable domain (missing parts from reference TRBV28 and TRBJ1-3): DVKVTQSSRYLVKRTGEKVFLECVQDMDHENMFWYRQDPGLGLRLIYFSYDVKMKEKGDIPEGYSVSREKKERFSLILESASTNQTSMYLCASSLRQGSGNTIYFGEGSWLTVV.

J is TRBJ1-2 and V is TRBV15; weak D call: TRBD1 (5 bases). Trimming cost V 5 bases and J 4 bases, with 11 bases left between them. The CDR3 totals 13 residues. Germline CDR1 LNHNV, CDR2 YYDKDF (reference sequence). The CDR3 DNA reads TGTGCCACCAGCCCCGGGGGGGTCTATGGCTACACCTTC. This gives the protein CATSPGGVYGYTF. The entire variable domain, with the rest obtained from reference TRBV15 and TRBJ1-2, is as follows: DAMVIQNPRYQVTQFGKPVTLSCSQTLNHNVMYWYQQKSSQAPKLLFHYYDKDFNNEADTPDNFQSRRPNTSFCFLDIRSPGLGDTAMYLCATSPGGVYGYTFGSGTRLTVV.

The chain is built from TRBV11-1 and TRBJ2-1; TRBD2 matches 9 bases. The CDR3 totals 18 residues. CDR1 and CDR2 from the germline V gene are SGHAT and FQDESV (reference sequence). The V segment lost 2 bases and the J segment 1 base; nucleotides outside the gene matches: 9. Here the CDR3 reads CASSLSLAGVVSYNEQFF. CDR3 DNA sequence: TGTGCCAGCAGCTTAAGCTTAGCGGGAGTAGTTTCCTACAATGAGCAGTTCTTC.

This rearrangement joins TRBV6-1 to TRBJ2-2, with D perhaps matching TRBD2 (5 bases). The CDR3 loop spans 14 amino acids. Germline V gene sequence: CDR1 MNHNS, CDR2 SASEGT. Trimming removed 5 bases from V and 0 bases from J, with 7 bases in between. CDR3 in amino acids: CASSPGSNTGELFF. CDR3 DNA: TGTGCCAGCAGTCCGGGGTCGAACACCGGGGAGCTGTTTTTT.

This clone was found a few times. One junction end does not reproduce the germline sequence, and a read error may be involved. Here the CDR3 DNA reads TGTGCTAGCAGCTCAGGGGCCCTCGCGGCCCAGTACTTC. Translation: CASSSGALAAQYF. This rearrangement joins TRBV7-7 to TRBJ2-5, with D maybe TRBD1 (6 bases). The CDR3 runs 13 residues. Germline loops: CDR1 SSHAT, CDR2 FNYEAQ (reference sequence).

The chain carries TRBV6-6 and TRBJ2-7; the match to TRBD1 covers 8 bases. The V segment lost 6 bases and the J segment 1 base; nucleotides outside the gene matches: 8. CDR3 length: 15 residues. Germline V CDR1 and CDR2: MNHNY, SVGAGI (reference sequence). CDR3 sequence (DNA): TGTGCCAGCAGAAAGACAGGGGTCTCTTCCTACGAGCAGTACTTC. Amino acids: CASRKTGVSSYEQYF.

V and J are TRBV6-6 and TRBJ2-5, with 7 bases matching TRBD1. The closer fit of TRBJ2-7 to the DNA end suggests the J call may be wrong. The CDR3 is made up of 14 amino acids. Per germline, CDR1 MNHNY and CDR2 SVGAGI (reference sequence). As DNA, the CDR3 is TGTGCCAGCAACCCGGGACAGAGTTACTACGAGCAGTACTTC. This gives the protein CASNPGQSYYEQYF.

This rearrangement joins TRBV7-9 to TRBJ1-2; TRBD1 matches at 7 bases. The CDR3 is made up of 14 amino acids. Trimming cost V 5 bases and J 3 bases; bases outside gene matches: 6. The V gene's germline CDR1 is SEHNR and CDR2 FQNEAQ (reference sequence). The CDR3 loop is CASSAHDRDYGYTF. CDR3 DNA sequence: TGTGCCAGCAGCGCCCACGACAGGGACTATGGCTACACCTTC.

V is TRBV6-6 and J is TRBJ2-2, with 8 positions matching TRBD1. V lost 4 bases, J lost 4 bases, and 5 bases stayed unmatched. Per germline, CDR1 MNHNY and CDR2 SVGAGI (reference sequence). This CDR3 comprises 15 residues. CDR3 coding DNA: TGTGCCAGCAGTTTCCCAGGGGGCGGCACCGGGGAGCTGTTTTTT. It codes for CASSFPGGGTGELFF.

The rearrangement joins TRBV30 to TRBJ2-2; D is unresolved. The CDR3 extends over 13 amino acids. CDR1 and CDR2 (germline): GTSNPN, SVGIG (reference sequence). V lost 4 bases to trimming and J lost 4 bases, with 10 bases between them. The CDR3 coding sequence is TGTGCCTGGAATATCCGCGGCACCGGGGAGCTGTTTTTT. The encoded protein is CAWNIRGTGELFF.

The rearrangement links TRBV7-2 to TRBJ2-1; D might be TRBD2 (7 bases). In germline, CDR1 is SGHTA, CDR2 FQGNSA. V gave up 5 bases and J gave up 0 bases, with 11 bases separating them. The CDR3 runs to 15 residues. CDR3 amino acids: CASSRGASSYNEQFF. DNA of the CDR3: TGTGCCAGCAGCCGGGGGGCGAGCTCCTACAATGAGCAGTTCTTC.

This clone occurred once. The rearrangement uses TRBV27 and TRBJ1-3; D not certain. Deletions cut 3 bases from V and 0 bases from J, with 9 bases between. The CDR3 runs 15 residues. Germline V gene sequence: CDR1 MNHEY, CDR2 SMNVEV (reference sequence). CDR3 DNA sequence: TGTGCCAGCAGTTTGAAGGGATACTCTGGAAACACCATATATTTT. It yields the protein CASSLKGYSGNTIYF.

The gene calls are TRBV5-6 and TRBJ2-2; D remains ambiguous. Per the germline V gene, CDR1 is SGHDT and CDR2 is YYEEEE. The length of the CDR3 is 15 residues. V was cut by 0 bases and J by 4 bases, with 10 bases left in between. CDR3 protein: CASSLAGRPTGELFF. The CDR3 coding sequence is TGTGCCAGCAGCTTGGCGGGCAGACCCACCGGGGAGCTGTTTTTT. Together with reference TRBV5-6 and TRBJ2-2, the CDR3 gives the full variable domain: DAGVTQSPTHLIKTRGQQVTLRCSPKSGHDTVSWYQQALGQGPQFIFQYYEEEERQRGNFPDRFSGHQFPNYSSELNVNALLLGDSALYLCASSLAGRPTGELFFGEGSRLTVL.

The chain couples TRBV28 to TRBJ2-7, with D perhaps given as TRBD1 or TRBD2 (5 bases each). Germline CDR1 MDHEN, CDR2 SYDVKM. The ends were cut back, 2 bases at V and 4 bases at J, with 9 bases in the middle. The CDR3 covers 13 residues. CDR3 DNA: TGTGCCAGCAGTTTACGGGGACCTTACGAGCAGTACTTC. Amino acid sequence: CASSLRGPYEQYF.

There are a few counts of this clone. The chain is built from TRBV10-3 and TRBJ2-2; the D gene is possibly TRBD1 (6 bases). Germline values: CDR1 ENHRY, CDR2 SYGVKD. This CDR3 is 15 amino acids long. V lost 6 bases, J lost 1 base, and 12 bases lay in between. The CDR3 protein is CAISTDSLNTGELFF. Written as DNA, the CDR3 is TGTGCCATCAGCACGGACAGTTTGAACACCGGGGAGCTGTTTTTT.

V and J are TRBV6-1 and TRBJ1-2; D perhaps matches TRBD1 (6 bases). This CDR3 comprises 13 residues. V was cut by 6 bases and J by 7 bases, with 15 bases left in between. The germline V gene encodes CDR1 MNHNS and CDR2 SASEGT. CDR3 residues: CASSLVDSSGYTF. CDR3 bases: TGTGCCAGCAGCCTGGTGGACAGCTCTGGCTACACCTTC.

The chain combines TRBV27 with TRBJ1-2; D possibly corresponds to TRBD1 (5 bases). Trimming took off 2 bases at V and 4 bases at J, with 11 bases between the two ends. From germline, CDR1 is MNHEY and CDR2 SMNVEV (reference sequence). The CDR3 is 14 amino acids. CDR3 region: CASSLQGVGYGYTF. CDR3 coding DNA: TGTGCCAGCAGTTTACAAGGGGTGGGCTATGGCTACACCTTC.

This clone was seen a handful of times. The V and J genes are TRBV7-9 and TRBJ1-4; tentative D call: TRBD1 (6 bases). This CDR3 contains 14 residues. Per the germline V gene, CDR1 is SEHNR and CDR2 is FQNEAQ (reference sequence). Trimming removed 3 bases from V and 3 bases from J, with 8 bases in between. The CDR3 DNA reads TGTGCCAGCAGCTTTGGGGGGCCTAATGAAAAACTGTTTTTT. It codes for CASSFGGPNEKLFF.

The chain carries TRBV5-1 and TRBJ2-5; D is tentatively TRBD1 or TRBD2 (5 bases each). V lost 5 bases and J lost 0, with 11 bases in between. This CDR3 has 14 amino acids. Germline values: CDR1 SGHRS, CDR2 YFSETQ. The DNA for the CDR3 is TGCGCCAGCAGTATGGGGGAGAACCAAGAGACCCAGTACTTC. Protein: CASSMGENQETQYF.

The chain links TRBV6-6 to TRBJ1-2; D ambiguous. CDR3 length: 14 residues. The ends were cut back, 7 bases at V and 8 bases at J, with 20 bases in the middle. Per the germline V gene, CDR1 is MNHNY and CDR2 is SVGAGI (reference sequence). CDR3 amino acids: CASIPGSGWKGYTF. For the CDR3, the DNA is TGTGCCAGCATACCCGGGTCGGGTTGGAAAGGCTACACCTTC.

For the CDR3, the DNA is TGTGCCAGCAGCAAAGCGGAGGACCGTTCTGGCTACACCTTC. Its protein product is CASSKAEDRSGYTF. The chain employs TRBV21-1 and TRBJ1-2. TRBV21-1 is a listed pseudogene. The CDR3 contains 14 residues.

In its sample, this clone was seen once. The chain employs TRBV28 and TRBJ2-3; TRBD2 aligns across 10 bases. This CDR3 region has 16 residues. V was pared by 6 bases and J by 1 base, with 7 bases of the junction left unmatched. CDR1 is MDHEN and CDR2 is SYDVKM in the germline V gene. CDR3 DNA sequence: TGTGCCAGCAGCCCCCTAGCGGGGGTTGGCACAGATACGCAGTATTTT. This translates into CASSPLAGVGTDTQYF.